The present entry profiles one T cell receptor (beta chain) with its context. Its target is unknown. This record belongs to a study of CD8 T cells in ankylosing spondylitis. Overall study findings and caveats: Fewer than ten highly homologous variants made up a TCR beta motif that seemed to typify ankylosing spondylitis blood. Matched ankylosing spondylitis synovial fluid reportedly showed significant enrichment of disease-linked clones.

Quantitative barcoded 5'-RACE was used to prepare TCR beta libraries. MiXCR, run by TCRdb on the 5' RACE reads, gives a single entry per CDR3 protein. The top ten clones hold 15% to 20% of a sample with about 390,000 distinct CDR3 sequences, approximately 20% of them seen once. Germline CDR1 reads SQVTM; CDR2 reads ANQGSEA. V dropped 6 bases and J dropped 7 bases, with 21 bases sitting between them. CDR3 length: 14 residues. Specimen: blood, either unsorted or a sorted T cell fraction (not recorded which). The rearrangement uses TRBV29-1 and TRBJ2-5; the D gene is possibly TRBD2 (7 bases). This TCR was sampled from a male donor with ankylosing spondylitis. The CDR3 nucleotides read TGCAGCGTGCCCGAGAGAGGGGGGGTCGGGACCCAGTACTTC. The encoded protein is CSVPERGGVGTQYF.